The clone carrying this T cell receptor beta chain was counted only a few times. Through template switching, a universal primer site was introduced, and the cDNA contained unique molecular identifiers. TCRdb reprocessed the 5' RACE reads via MiXCR and lists one record per CDR3 protein. The sample yields 1.5 million to 2 million distinct CDR3 sequences, roughly 35% seen once. This entry comes from a study of identical twins. This sequence originates from a newborn girl in good health. Sample: cord blood.

The CDR3 sequence is CASSGRDRPTYEQYF. In nucleotides, the CDR3 is TGTGCCAGCAGTGGACGAGACAGGCCCACCTACGAGCAGTACTTC. The V gene is TRBV6-5, the J gene TRBJ2-7, with a tentative D call TRBD1 (6 bases). The V and J ends lost 5 bases and 2 bases respectively, with 16 bases between them. This CDR3 region has 15 residues. CDR1 MNHEY and CDR2 SVGAGI come from the germline V gene.